This T cell receptor (beta chain) was found in a study of breast tumors, draining lymph nodes, adjacent tissues. Findings and limits, study-wide: Findings are consistent with lymph node origin and intratumoral expansion of most tumor T cells. Luminal-like breast cancer showed significantly greater tumor-nontumor repertoire similarity than basal-like breast cancer did. Tumor T cell lymph node origin was a supported hypothesis, not proven. Compared with lymph nodes, tumors were less diverse; compared with nontumor tissue, more.

The germline V gene has CDR1 DFQATT and CDR2 SNEGSKA (reference sequence). The junction had 18 bases not matched to a gene; V was cut back by 6 bases and J by 6 bases. The CDR3 contains 17 residues. TCRdb re-called the multiplex PCR reads with MiXCR, one entry per CDR3 protein. The repertoire holds 70,000 or so distinct CDR3 sequences, approximately 47% seen once, with about 8.4% in the top ten. As to this clonotype: The target antigen is unknown.

The sequence came from a female donor with breast cancer. Some clones in this sample may be carry-over from other donors' samples. The chain is built from TRBV20-1 and TRBJ1-2; the match to TRBD1 covers 11 bases. The sample comprised breast tumor tissue. The CDR3 nucleotides are TGCAGTGCCAACCGGCGGACAGGGGGCGGTTTATTGGATGGCTACACCTTC. This gives the protein CSANRRTGGGLLDGYTF.